These 5 T cell receptor beta chains came from one sample sequenced in a study of cytomegalovirus exposure and HLA in healthy donors. The PCR made use of 60 Vbeta and 13 Jbeta primers. The method was immunoSEQ multiplex PCR; TCRdb's version includes in-frame clones alone and lacks a portion of them. The sample has more than 70,000 clones. The sequenced material came from PBMCs. Every receptor here comes from a woman aged 55-75 years in good health and CMV-seronegative.

V gene TRBV4-1 combines with J gene TRBJ2-7; the match to TRBD2 covers 10 bases. Losses at the gene ends were 0 bases for V and 6 bases for J; bases not matched to a gene: 14. The CDR3 has 18 amino acids. In germline, CDR1 is MGHRA, CDR2 YSYEKL. In nucleotides, the CDR3 is TGCGCCAGCAGCCAAGACCAAGGGACTAGCGTTATTATGCGCGAGCAGTACTTC. As protein: CASSQDQGTSVIMREQYF.

CDR3 region: CASSPPNRAQADTQYF. The CDR3 DNA reads as TGTGCCAGCTCACCACCAAACAGGGCCCAGGCAGATACGCAGTATTTT. The V call is TRBV18, the J call TRBJ2-3, with D possibly matching TRBD1 (6 bases). V lost 0 bases, J lost 4 bases, and 14 bases lay in between. CDR1 is KGHSH, CDR2 LQKENI, per germline. The CDR3 loop spans 16 amino acids.

The chain employs TRBV7-6 and TRBJ1-4, with 7 bases that match TRBD1. With 5 bases clipped from V and 1 base from J, the junction kept 4 bases outside the gene matches. CDR1 is SGHVS, CDR2 FNYEAQ, per germline. The CDR3 totals 15 residues. In nucleotides, the CDR3 is TGTGCCAGCAGCGCCCGACAGGGAACTAATGAAAAACTGTTTTTT. Its translation is CASSARQGTNEKLFF.

This chain connects TRBV19 to TRBJ1-1, with D possibly being TRBD1 (5 bases). V lost 6 bases, J lost 0 bases, and 11 bases lay in between. Germline CDR1 reads LNHDA; CDR2 reads SQIVND (reference sequence). The CDR3 consists of 14 residues. The CDR3 region is CASRRQRMNTEAFF. In DNA, the CDR3 is TGTGCCAGTAGGAGACAGCGAATGAACACTGAAGCTTTCTTT.

The rearrangement joins TRBV4-2 to TRBJ1-2; D is ambiguous. The length of the CDR3 is 15 residues. With 1 base removed from V and 4 bases from J, the gap between germline ends came to 13 bases. Per germline, CDR1 LGHNA and CDR2 YNFKEQ. The CDR3 DNA follows: TGTGCCAGCAGCCAAGGCAGTGATCCCTTCTATGGCTACACCTTC. It encodes CASSQGSDPFYGYTF.